The rows below give T cell receptor beta chains drawn from one sample of a study of cytomegalovirus exposure and HLA in healthy donors. The repertoire was sequenced with immunoSEQ multiplex PCR; TCRdb's copy has only in-frame clones and lacks some. Its table lists around 200,000 clones. The sample was PBMCs. Receptors were obtained from a woman under 40 in good health and CMV-seropositive. The CDR3 runs from the conserved cysteine through the conserved F or W. Each record gives: V gene, D gene, J gene, CDR3 protein, CDR3 DNA. D genes are given only for firm matches.

TRBV5-6	.	TRBJ2-2	CASSLGGDGELFF	TGTGCCAGCAGCTTGGGGGGAGACGGGGAGCTGTTTTTT
TRBV5-1	.	TRBJ1-1	CASSLGRGTGMNTEAFF	TGCGCCAGCAGCTTGGGCAGGGGAACGGGGATGAACACTGAAGCTTTCTTT
TRBV11-3	TRBD2	TRBJ2-1	CASSQGAGGPPEQFF	TGTGCCAGCAGCCAAGGAGCGGGAGGGCCCCCCGAGCAGTTCTTC
TRBV6-1	.	TRBJ1-6	CASSGQGKEPLHF	TGTGCCAGCAGTGGGCAGGGCAAGGAACCCCTCCACTTT
TRBV5-1	TRBD2	TRBJ2-5	CASSLERAGGAETQYF	TGCGCCAGCAGCTTGGAACGAGCGGGGGGGGCAGAGACCCAGTACTTC
TRBV19	.	TRBJ1-1	CASSIGTANTEAFF	TGTGCCAGTAGTATAGGGACAGCGAACACTGAAGCTTTCTTT
TRBV19	.	TRBJ1-4	CASSIVGTRKLFF	TGTGCCAGTAGTATAGTCGGGACAAGAAAACTGTTTTTT
TRBV6-1	.	TRBJ2-7	CASSDLQGAYEQYF	TGTGCCAGCAGTGACCTACAGGGAGCCTACGAGCAGTACTTC
TRBV5-8	.	TRBJ1-5	CASSPQRYSNQPQHF	TGTGCCAGCAGCCCCCAGCGATATAGCAATCAGCCCCAGCATTTT
TRBV4-1	TRBD2	TRBJ2-1	CASSQGIAGGSYNEQFF	TGCGCCAGCAGCCAAGGGATAGCGGGAGGCTCCTACAATGAGCAGTTCTTC
TRBV6-5	TRBD1	TRBJ1-1	CASSRSTGITEAFF	TGTGCCAGCAGTCGATCGACAGGGATCACTGAAGCTTTCTTT
TRBV7-2	.	TRBJ2-1	CASSTSDGNEQFF	TGTGCCAGCAGCACGTCCGACGGGAATGAGCAGTTCTTC
TRBV19	TRBD1	TRBJ2-1	CASSLTGTAYNEQFF	TGTGCCAGTAGTCTAACCGGGACAGCCTACAATGAGCAGTTCTTC
TRBV6-5	TRBD1	TRBJ1-6	CASSLDRGPPSPLHF	TGTGCCAGCAGCCTAGACAGGGGGCCTCCTTCACCCCTCCACTTT
TRBV28	TRBD1	TRBJ1-2	CASLRDRANYGYTF	TGTGCCAGCCTCCGGGACAGGGCTAACTATGGCTACACCTTC
TRBV11-2	TRBD1	TRBJ1-2	CASSSPPGGLGYTF	TGTGCCAGCAGTTCACCGCCAGGGGGTCTTGGCTACACCTTC
TRBV18	.	TRBJ1-2	CASSPRGASYGYTF	TGTGCCAGCTCACCGCGGGGGGCGAGCTATGGCTACACCTTC
TRBV28	.	TRBJ1-4	CASSSYRNEKLFF	TGTGCCAGCAGTTCTTACAGGAATGAAAAACTGTTTTTT
TRBV5-6	TRBD1	TRBJ2-7	CASSLESGTGVHEQYF	TGTGCCAGCAGCTTGGAGTCCGGGACAGGTGTGCACGAGCAGTACTTC
TRBV29-1	.	TRBJ2-3	CSVEVTRTVSTDTQYF	TGCAGCGTTGAAGTAACGCGGACAGTTAGCACAGATACGCAGTATTTT
TRBV7-9	.	TRBJ1-1	CASSSGGDTEAFF	TGTGCCAGCAGCTCGGGGGGGGACACTGAAGCCTTCTTT
TRBV5-1	TRBD2	TRBJ2-7	CASSYQAGGPKKERYF	TGCGCCAGCAGCTACCAGGCGGGAGGGCCAAAAAAGGAGCGGTACTTC